One and the same sample provided the 4 T cell receptor beta chains below, sequenced in a study of OX40 agonist ivuxolimab in advanced cancers. The repertoire was sequenced with immunoSEQ multiplex PCR; TCRdb's copy has only in-frame clones and lacks some. Here the sample spans roughly 56,000 clones, 80% to 90% being singletons. The specimen comprised CD4+ or CD8+ T cells sorted from blood, sampled in a trial of the OX40 agonist ivuxolimab. The receptors stem from an adult with an advanced solid tumor such as melanoma, head and neck, liver or kidney cancer.

J is TRBJ1-1 and V is TRBV29-1; tentatively, D is TRBD1 (5 bases). The CDR3 contains 14 residues. Germline CDR1 reads SQVTM; CDR2 reads ANQGSEA. Trimming took 8 bases from V and 5 from J, leaving 21 bases between them. The CDR3 bases are TGCAGCTCCCTTCGACAAGGGGCGCGGACTGAAGCTTTCTTT. Translating it yields CSSLRQGARTEAFF.

This clone appeared a single time. The V and J genes are TRBV7-9 and TRBJ1-1; possible D gene TRBD1, 5 bases. Germline V gives CDR1 SEHNR, CDR2 FQNEAQ (reference sequence). The germline V and J ends were trimmed by 6 bases and 3 bases, with 8 bases remaining between them. The CDR3 runs to 12 residues. CDR3 nucleotide sequence: TGTGCCAGCAGGGGGCAGTACACTGAAGCTTTCTTT. Its translation is CASRGQYTEAFF.

This chain connects TRBV7-3 to TRBJ1-2; the D gene is possibly TRBD1 (5 bases). Trimming removed 0 bases at V and 8 bases at J, with 13 bases between. Germline CDR1 is SGHTA and CDR2 is FQGTGA. CDR3 length: 14 residues. For the CDR3, the DNA is TGTGCCAGCAGCTTAACCGGGACGGCGAAGGGCTACACCTTC. Translating it yields CASSLTGTAKGYTF.

The chain combines TRBV14 with TRBJ1-1, with D hard to call. V was trimmed by 4 bases and J by 11 bases, leaving 17 bases between them. This CDR3 region has 13 residues. Germline lookup yields CDR1 SGHDN and CDR2 FVKESK. DNA for the CDR3: TGTGCCAGCAGCCCCAAAATGATTGGGGAGGCTTTCTTT. It translates to CASSPKMIGEAFF.